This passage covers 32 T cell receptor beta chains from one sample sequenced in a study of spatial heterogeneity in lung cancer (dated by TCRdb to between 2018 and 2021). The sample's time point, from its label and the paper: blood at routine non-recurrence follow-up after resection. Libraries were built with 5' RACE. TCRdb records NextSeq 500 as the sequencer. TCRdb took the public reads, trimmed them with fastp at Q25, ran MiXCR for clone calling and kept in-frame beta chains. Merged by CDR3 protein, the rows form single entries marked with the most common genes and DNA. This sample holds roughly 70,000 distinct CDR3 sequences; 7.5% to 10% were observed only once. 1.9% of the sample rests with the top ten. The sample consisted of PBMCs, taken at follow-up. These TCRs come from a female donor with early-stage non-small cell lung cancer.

Written as DNA, the CDR3 is TGTGCCAGCACCCTTGGGCGGAACACCGGGGAGCTGTTTTTT. Protein: CASTLGRNTGELFF. The chain joins TRBV6-5 to TRBJ2-2; no reliable D call. CDR1 MNHEY and CDR2 SVGAGI come from the germline V gene. CDR3 size: 14 residues. V lost 7 bases, J lost 1 base, and 10 bases lay in between.

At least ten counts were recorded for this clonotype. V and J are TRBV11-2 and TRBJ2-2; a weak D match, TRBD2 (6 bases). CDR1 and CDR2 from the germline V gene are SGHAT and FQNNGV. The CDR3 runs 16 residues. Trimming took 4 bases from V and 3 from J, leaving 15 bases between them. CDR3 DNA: TGTGCCAGCAGCTCATATGGGAGCGGGTACACCGGGGAGCTGTTTTTT. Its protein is CASSSYGSGYTGELFF.

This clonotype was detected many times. The CDR3 loop reads CASSDQTVAYEQYF. As DNA, the CDR3 is TGTGCCAGCAGTGACCAGACAGTAGCCTACGAGCAGTACTTC. J is TRBJ2-7 and V is TRBV2; a weak D match, TRBD1 (5 bases). Germline V gene sequence: CDR1 SNHLY, CDR2 FYNNEI. The CDR3 covers 14 residues. The germline V and J ends were trimmed by 3 bases and 2 bases, with 11 bases remaining between them.

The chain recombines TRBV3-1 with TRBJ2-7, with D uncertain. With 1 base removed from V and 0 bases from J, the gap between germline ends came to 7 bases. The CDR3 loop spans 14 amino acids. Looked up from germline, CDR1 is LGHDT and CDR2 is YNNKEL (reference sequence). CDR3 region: CASSQGAYSYEQYF. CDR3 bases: TGTGCCAGCAGCCAAGGGGCCTACTCCTACGAGCAGTACTTC.

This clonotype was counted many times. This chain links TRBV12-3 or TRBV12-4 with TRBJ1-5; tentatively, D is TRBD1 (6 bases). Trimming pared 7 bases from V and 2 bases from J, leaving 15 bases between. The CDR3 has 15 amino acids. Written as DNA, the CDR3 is TGTGCCAGCACTCTTACACAGGGCGGCAATCAGCCCCAGCATTTT. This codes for CASTLTQGGNQPQHF.

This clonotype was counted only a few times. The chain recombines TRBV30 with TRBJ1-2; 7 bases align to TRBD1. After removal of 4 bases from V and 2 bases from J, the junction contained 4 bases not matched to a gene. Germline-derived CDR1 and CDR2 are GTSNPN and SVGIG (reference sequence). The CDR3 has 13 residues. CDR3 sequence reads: CAWTEDRNYGYTF. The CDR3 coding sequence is TGTGCCTGGACCGAGGACAGGAACTATGGCTACACCTTC.

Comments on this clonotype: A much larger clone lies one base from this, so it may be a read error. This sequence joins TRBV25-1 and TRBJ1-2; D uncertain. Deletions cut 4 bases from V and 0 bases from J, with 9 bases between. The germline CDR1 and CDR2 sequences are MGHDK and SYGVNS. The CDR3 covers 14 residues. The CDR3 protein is CASSVGGANYGYTF. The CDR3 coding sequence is TGTGCCAGCAGTGTCGGCGGCGCTAACTATGGCTACACCTTC.

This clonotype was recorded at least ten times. CDR3 sequence: CASSSQGLEFLTQYF. In DNA form, the CDR3 reads TGTGCCAGCTCCTCCCAGGGACTAGAGTTTCTTACGCAGTATTTT. This chain joins TRBV12-3 or TRBV12-4 and TRBJ2-3; TRBD2 aligns across 8 bases. V lost 8 bases, J lost 8 bases, and 15 bases stayed unmatched. This CDR3 is built from 15 residues.

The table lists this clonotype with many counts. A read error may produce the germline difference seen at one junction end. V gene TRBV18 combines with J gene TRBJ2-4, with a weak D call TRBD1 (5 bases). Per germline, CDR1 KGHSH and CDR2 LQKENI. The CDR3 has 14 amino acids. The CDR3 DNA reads TGTGCCAGCTCACCTGACAGAGCTAAAAGCATTCAGTACTTC. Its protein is CASSPDRAKSIQYF.

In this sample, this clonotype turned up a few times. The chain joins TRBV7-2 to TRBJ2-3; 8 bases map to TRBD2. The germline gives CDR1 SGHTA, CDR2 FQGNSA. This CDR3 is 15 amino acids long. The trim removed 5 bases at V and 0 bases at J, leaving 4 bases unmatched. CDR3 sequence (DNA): TGTGCCAGCAGCCCACCTAGCGGGAGCACAGATACGCAGTATTTT. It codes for CASSPPSGSTDTQYF.

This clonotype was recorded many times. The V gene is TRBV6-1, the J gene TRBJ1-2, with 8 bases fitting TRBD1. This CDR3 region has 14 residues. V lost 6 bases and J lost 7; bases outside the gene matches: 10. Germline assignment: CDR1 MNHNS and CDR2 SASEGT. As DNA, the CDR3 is TGTGCCAGCAGCGGACAGGGTCCGGTTTTTGGCTACACCTTC. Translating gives CASSGQGPVFGYTF.

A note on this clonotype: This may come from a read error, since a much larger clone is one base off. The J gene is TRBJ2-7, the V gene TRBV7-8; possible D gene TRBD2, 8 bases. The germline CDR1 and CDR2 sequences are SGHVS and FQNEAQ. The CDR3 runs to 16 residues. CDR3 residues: CVSSLAGTEISYEQYF. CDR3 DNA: TGTGTCAGCAGCTTAGCGGGGACAGAGATTTCGTACGAGCAGTACTTC. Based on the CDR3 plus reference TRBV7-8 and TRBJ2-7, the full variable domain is GAGVSQSPRYKVAKRGQDVALRCDPISGHVSLFWYQQALGQGPEFLTYFQNEAQLDKSGLPSDRFFAERPEGSVSTLKIQRTQQEDSAVYLCVSSLAGTEISYEQYFGPGTRLTVT.

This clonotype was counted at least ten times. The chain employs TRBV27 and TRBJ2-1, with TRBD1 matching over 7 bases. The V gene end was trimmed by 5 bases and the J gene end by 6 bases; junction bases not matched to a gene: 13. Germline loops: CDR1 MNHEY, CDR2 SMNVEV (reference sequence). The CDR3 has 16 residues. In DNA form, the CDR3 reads TGTGCCAGCAGTCCCTACGGACAGGCCGCTAGCAATGAGCAGTTCTTC. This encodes CASSPYGQAASNEQFF.

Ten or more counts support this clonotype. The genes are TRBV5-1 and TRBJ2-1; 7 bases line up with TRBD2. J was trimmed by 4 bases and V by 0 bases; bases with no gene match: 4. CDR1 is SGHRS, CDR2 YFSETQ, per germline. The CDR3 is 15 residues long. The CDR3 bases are TGCGCCAGCAGCTTGGGCCAGGGAGGGTACAATGAGCAGTTCTTC. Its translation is CASSLGQGGYNEQFF. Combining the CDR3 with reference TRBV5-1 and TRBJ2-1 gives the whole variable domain KAGVTQTPRYLIKTRGQQVTLSCSPISGHRSVSWYQQTPGQGLQFLFEYFSETQRNKGNFPGRFSGRQFSNSRSEMNVSTLELGDSALYLCASSLGQGGYNEQFFGPGTRLTVL.

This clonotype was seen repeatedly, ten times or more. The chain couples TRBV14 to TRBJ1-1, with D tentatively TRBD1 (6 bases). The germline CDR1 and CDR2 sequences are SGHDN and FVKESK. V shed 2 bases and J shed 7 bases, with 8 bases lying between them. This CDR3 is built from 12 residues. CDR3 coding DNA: TGTGCCAGCAGCCAACAGGGGATTGAAGCTTTCTTT. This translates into CASSQQGIEAFF.

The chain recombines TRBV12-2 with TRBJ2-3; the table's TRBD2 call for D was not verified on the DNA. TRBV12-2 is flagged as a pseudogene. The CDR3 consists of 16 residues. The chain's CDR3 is CASRLASGPSTDTQYF. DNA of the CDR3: TGTGCAAGTCGCTTAGCTAGCGGGCCCAGCACAGATACGCAGTATTTT.

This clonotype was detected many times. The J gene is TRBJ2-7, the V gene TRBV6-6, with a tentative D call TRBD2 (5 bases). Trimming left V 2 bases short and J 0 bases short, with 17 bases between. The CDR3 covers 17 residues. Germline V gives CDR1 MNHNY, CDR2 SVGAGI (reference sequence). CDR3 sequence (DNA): TGTGCCAGCAGTTACGAGAGCGGAAAGTGGAACTCCTACGAGCAGTACTTC. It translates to CASSYESGKWNSYEQYF.

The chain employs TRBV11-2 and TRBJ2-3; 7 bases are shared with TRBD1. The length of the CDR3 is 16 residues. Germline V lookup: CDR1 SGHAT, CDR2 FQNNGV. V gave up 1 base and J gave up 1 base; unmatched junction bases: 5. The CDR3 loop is CASSLGGGRGTDTQYF. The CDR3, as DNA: TGTGCCAGCAGCTTAGGAGGGGGCAGAGGCACAGATACGCAGTATTTT.

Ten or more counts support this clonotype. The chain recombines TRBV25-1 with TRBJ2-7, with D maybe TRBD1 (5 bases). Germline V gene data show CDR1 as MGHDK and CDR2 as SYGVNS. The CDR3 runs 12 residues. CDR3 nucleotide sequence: TGTTCGACAGTTTTCCTTTCCTACGAGCAGTACTTC. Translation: CSTVFLSYEQYF.

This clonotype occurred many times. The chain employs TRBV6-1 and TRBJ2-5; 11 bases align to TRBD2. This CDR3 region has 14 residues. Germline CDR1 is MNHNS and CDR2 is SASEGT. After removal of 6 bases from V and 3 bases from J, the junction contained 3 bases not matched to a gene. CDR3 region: CASSLTSGEETQYF. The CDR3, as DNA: TGTGCCAGCAGCCTGACTAGCGGGGAAGAGACCCAGTACTTC.

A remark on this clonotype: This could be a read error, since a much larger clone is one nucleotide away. CDR3 sequence reads: CASSQVPPPLSTEAFF. The CDR3 region has the DNA TGCGCCAGCAGCCAAGTACCCCCCCCATTGAGCACTGAAGCTTTCTTT. The chain has TRBV4-1 and TRBJ1-1; D is unclear. CDR3 length: 16 residues. V lost 1 base and J 4 bases, leaving 16 bases between the germline ends. Germline CDR1 MGHRA, CDR2 YSYEKL.

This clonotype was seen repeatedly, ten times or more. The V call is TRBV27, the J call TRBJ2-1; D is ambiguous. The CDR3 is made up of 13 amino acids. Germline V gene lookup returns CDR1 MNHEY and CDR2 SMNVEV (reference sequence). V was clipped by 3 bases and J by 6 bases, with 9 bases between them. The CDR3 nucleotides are TGTGCCAGCAGTTTGTTAGGTCCCAATGAGCAGTTCTTC. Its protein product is CASSLLGPNEQFF.

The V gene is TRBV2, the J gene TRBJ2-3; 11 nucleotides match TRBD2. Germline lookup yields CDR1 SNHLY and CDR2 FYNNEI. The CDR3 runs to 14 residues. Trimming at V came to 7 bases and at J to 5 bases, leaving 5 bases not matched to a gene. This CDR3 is CASTGTSGRDTQYF. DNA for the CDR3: TGTGCCAGCACAGGGACTAGCGGCAGAGATACGCAGTATTTT.

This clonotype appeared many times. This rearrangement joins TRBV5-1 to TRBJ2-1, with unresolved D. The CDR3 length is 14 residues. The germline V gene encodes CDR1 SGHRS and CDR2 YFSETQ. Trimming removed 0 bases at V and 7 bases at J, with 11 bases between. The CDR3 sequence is CASSLAGSVNEQFF. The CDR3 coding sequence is TGCGCCAGCAGCTTGGCCGGTAGTGTGAATGAGCAGTTCTTC.

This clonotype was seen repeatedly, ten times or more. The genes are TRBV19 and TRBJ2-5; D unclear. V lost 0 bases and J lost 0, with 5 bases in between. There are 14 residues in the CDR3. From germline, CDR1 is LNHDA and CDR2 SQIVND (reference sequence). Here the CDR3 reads CASSIDVYQETQYF. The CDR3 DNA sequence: TGTGCCAGTAGTATAGACGTCTACCAAGAGACCCAGTACTTC.

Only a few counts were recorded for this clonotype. The CDR3 sequence is CSVKIETNTEAFF. The CDR3 DNA reads TGCAGCGTTAAGATCGAGACTAACACTGAAGCTTTCTTT. The chain combines TRBV29-1 with TRBJ1-1; no clear D. The CDR3 contains 13 residues. Trimming took 5 bases from V and 2 from J, leaving 12 bases between them. Germline assignment: CDR1 SQVTM and CDR2 ANQGSEA.

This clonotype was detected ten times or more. CDR3 DNA: TGTGCCAGCAGCTTAGCCGCGACAGATGACAATGAGCAGTTCTTC. It is translated as CASSLAATDDNEQFF. The chain joins TRBV7-2 to TRBJ2-1, with D perhaps TRBD1 (5 bases). The CDR3 is made up of 15 amino acids. V gave up 0 bases and J gave up 5 bases, with 11 bases separating them. Germline V gene sequence: CDR1 SGHTA, CDR2 FQGNSA.

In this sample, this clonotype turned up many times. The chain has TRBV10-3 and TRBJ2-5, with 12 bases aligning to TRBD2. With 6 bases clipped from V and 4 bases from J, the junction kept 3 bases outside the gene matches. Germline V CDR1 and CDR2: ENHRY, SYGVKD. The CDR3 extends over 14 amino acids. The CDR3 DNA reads TGTGCCATCAGGGAGGGACTAGCGGGAGAGACCCAGTACTTC. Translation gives CAIREGLAGETQYF.

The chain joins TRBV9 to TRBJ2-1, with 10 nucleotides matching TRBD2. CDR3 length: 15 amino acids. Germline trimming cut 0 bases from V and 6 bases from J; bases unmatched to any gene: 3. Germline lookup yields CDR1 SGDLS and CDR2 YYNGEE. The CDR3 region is CASSVGASGSNEQFF. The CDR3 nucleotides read TGTGCCAGCAGCGTAGGGGCTAGCGGGAGCAATGAGCAGTTCTTC.

The CDR3 DNA is TGCAGTGCTCTCACGGGCCTCTCCTACAATGAGCAGTTCTTC. Translated, it gives CSALTGLSYNEQFF. This rearrangement joins TRBV20-1 to TRBJ2-1, with D uncertain. Trimming took off 5 bases at V and 0 bases at J, with 11 bases between the two ends. Germline values: CDR1 DFQATT, CDR2 SNEGSKA (reference sequence). This CDR3 region has 14 residues.

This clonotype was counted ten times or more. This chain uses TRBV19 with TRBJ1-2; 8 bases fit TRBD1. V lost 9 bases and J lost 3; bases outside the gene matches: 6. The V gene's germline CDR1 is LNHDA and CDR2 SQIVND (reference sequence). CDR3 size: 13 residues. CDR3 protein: CASRTGKDYGYTF. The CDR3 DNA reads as TGTGCCAGCCGGACAGGGAAAGACTATGGCTACACCTTC.

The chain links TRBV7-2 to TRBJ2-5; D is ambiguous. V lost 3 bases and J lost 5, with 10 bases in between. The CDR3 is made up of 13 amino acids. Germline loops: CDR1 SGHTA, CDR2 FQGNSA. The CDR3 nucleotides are TGTGCCAGCAGCTTCCAGCGAGAGGAGACCCAGTACTTC. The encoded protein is CASSFQREETQYF.